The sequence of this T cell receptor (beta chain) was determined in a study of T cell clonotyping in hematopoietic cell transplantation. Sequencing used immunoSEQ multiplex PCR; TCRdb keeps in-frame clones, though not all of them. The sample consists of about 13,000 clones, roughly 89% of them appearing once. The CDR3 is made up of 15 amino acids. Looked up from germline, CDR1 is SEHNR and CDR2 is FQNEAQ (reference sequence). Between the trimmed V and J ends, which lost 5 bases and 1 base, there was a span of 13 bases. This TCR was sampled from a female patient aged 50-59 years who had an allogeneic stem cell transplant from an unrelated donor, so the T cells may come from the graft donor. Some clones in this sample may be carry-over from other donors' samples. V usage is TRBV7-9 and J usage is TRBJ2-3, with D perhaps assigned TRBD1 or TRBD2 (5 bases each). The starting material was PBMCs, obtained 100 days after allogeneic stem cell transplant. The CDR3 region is CASSPRGGGTDTQYF. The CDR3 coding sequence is TGTGCCAGCAGCCCGAGGGGTGGAGGCACAGATACGCAGTATTTT.